This T cell receptor delta chain was sequenced during a study of human gamma delta and Vdelta1 T cells listed by TCRdb under 2018. For context, the study as a whole: The study investigated Delta One T cells, Vd1+ gamma-delta T cells, as cytotoxic effectors against acute myeloid leukemia. On the study overall, not on this receptor specifically: According to the report, Delta One T cells were polyclonal and showed broad cytotoxic targeting of acute myeloid leukemia.

Concerning this clone: Its antigen is not yet known. No clone much larger than this one lies a single base away; base qualities are absent.

The CDR3 spans 14 residues, from the cysteine through the phenylalanine. The read is trimmed to its CDR3 DNA, 42 bases read in frame from base 1. V lost 1 base and J lost 6 bases; the stretch between them is 12 bases long. CDR1 and CDR2, looked up from the germline V gene, are TSWWSYY and QGS. Library construction relied on PCR. TCRdb records Illumina MiSeq as the sequencer. Clonotypes were called again by TCRdb from the public reads via CATT, and duplicate nucleotide sequences were then merged into one entry. The sample data list several thousand delta-chain clones, and over 30% of these were observed just once. Roughly 5.8% of the sample goes to the ten largest clones.

This clonotype was obtained from a human donor in good health. Specimen: Vdelta1 gamma-delta T cells from blood grown in culture (DOT cells). The cell subset or site label corresponds to: Delta One T cells, in vitro expanded/differentiated Vd1+ gamma-delta T cells. The V and J genes are TRDV1 and TRDJ1, with the D gene not clear enough to name. In nucleotide form, the sequence is TGTGCTCTTGGGGAACCGCGCGCTGACCATAAACTCATCTTT. This codes for CALGEPRADHKLIF.